The sample holds one count of the clone carrying this TCR beta chain. Sequencing was performed with immunoSEQ multiplex PCR; in TCRdb, only in-frame clones are kept and a portion is missing. The sample shows about 5,000 clones, approximately 67% of them seen only once. Documented time point: cycle 4 day 1 (C4D1), after 5 to 7 weeks of nivolumab. Every patient experienced relapse after autologous stem cell transplantation, and brentuximab vedotin exposure varied. The data originate from a study of PD-1 blockade in classical Hodgkin lymphoma. Turning to the study itself: Nivolumab was given intravenously to patients at 3 mg/kg every 2 weeks.

CDR3 length equals 14 residues. CDR1 is PRHDT, CDR2 FYEKMQ, per germline (reference sequence). V gave up 5 bases and J gave up 0 bases; unmatched junction bases: 1. The sample in question was peripheral blood mononuclear cells (PBMCs), obtained before the fourth cycle of nivolumab. This chain uses TRBV13 with TRBJ2-5; 9 bases map to TRBD1. The TCR was taken from a human donor with classical Hodgkin lymphoma. For the CDR3, the DNA is TGTGCCAGCAGCCGGGACAGGGACCAAGAGACCCAGTACTTC. Protein: CASSRDRDQETQYF.